Included here is one T cell receptor beta chain sequence, with context. Its cognate antigen is unknown. These data originate in a study of OX40 agonist ivuxolimab in advanced cancers. Study details: Patients were given ivuxolimab, an antibody that agonizes OX40 (CD134). Subjects had a mean age of around 60 years, with a range of about 20 to 85; around 84% were male. Every 2 weeks, ivuxolimab was infused into the patients intravenously at between 0.01 and 10 mg/kg.

The J segment lost 0 bases and the V segment lost 1 base, leaving 9 bases of the junction unmatched. This CDR3 has 17 residues. Germline V lookup: CDR1 SNHLY, CDR2 FYNNEI. Notes on the study in general: The investigators did not determine what antigen specificity the expanded peripheral T cells had.

Data came from immunoSEQ multiplex PCR; TCRdb stores just in-frame clones and leaves some out. The sample contains over 10,000 clones, 75% to 90% of which appear only once. The sequence came from an adult with an advanced solid tumor such as melanoma, head and neck, liver or kidney cancer. This chain joins TRBV2 and TRBJ2-7; TRBD2 agrees at 7 bases. Sequences were derived from CD4+ or CD8+ T cells sorted from blood, sampled in a trial of the OX40 agonist ivuxolimab. CDR3 loop: CASSEVGGLADSYEQYF. CDR3 bases: TGTGCCAGCAGTGAAGTTGGCGGGCTAGCGGACTCCTACGAGCAGTACTTC.